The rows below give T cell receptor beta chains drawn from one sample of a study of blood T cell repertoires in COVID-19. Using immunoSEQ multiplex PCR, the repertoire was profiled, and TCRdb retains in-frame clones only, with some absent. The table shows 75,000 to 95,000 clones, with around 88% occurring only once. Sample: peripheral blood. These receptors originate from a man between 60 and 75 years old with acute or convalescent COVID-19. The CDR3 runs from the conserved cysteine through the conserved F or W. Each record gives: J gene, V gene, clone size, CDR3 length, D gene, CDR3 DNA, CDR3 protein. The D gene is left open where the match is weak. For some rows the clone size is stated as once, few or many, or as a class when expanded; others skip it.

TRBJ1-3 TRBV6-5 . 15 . TGTGCCAGCAGTTACGGGCAGGGATCCGGAAACACCATATATTTT CASSYGQGSGNTIYF
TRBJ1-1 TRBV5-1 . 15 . TGCGCCAGCAGCTTGGGGCAGTTAAAGAACACTGAAGCTTTCTTT CASSLGQLKNTEAFF
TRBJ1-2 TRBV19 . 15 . TGTGCCAGTAGTATAGGCCGGCAGGGCGACTATGGCTACACCTTC CASSIGRQGDYGYTF
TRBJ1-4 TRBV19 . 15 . TGTGCCAGTAGTATATTGGGAGGGCGAGGTGAAAAACTGTTTTTT CASSILGGRGEKLFF
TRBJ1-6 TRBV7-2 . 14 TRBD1 TGTGCCAGCAGCTTAGACAGGGGGGGTTCACCCCTCCACTTT CASSLDRGGSPLHF
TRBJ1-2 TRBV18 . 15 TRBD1 TGTGCCAGCTCACCCTCGGGGACAGGGGGCGATGGCTACACCTTC CASSPSGTGGDGYTF
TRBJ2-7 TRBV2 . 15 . TGTGCCAGCAGTGATTTGGGACTTAACTCCTACGAGCAGTACTTC CASSDLGLNSYEQYF
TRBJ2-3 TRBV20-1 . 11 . TGCAGTGCTACCAGGGAAAATACGCAGTATTTT CSATRENTQYF
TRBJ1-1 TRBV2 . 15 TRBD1 TGTGCCAGCAGTGAAGAAAACAGGGGGCTGACTGAAGCTTTCTTT CASSEENRGLTEAFF
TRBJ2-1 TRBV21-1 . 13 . TGTGCCCGTAGACAGGGGGCCGACAATGAGCAGTTCTTC CARRQGADNEQFF
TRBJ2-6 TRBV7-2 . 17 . TGTGCCAGCAGCTTGACAGCCATACACTCTGGGGCCAACGTCCTGACTTTC CASSLTAIHSGANVLTF
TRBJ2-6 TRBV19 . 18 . TGTGCCAGTAGTAACGCCCGCGGGCTGGAGTCTGGGGCCAACGTCCTGACTTTC CASSNARGLESGANVLTF
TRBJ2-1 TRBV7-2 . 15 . TGTGCCAGCAGCTTAATTGTTAGCTCCTACAATGAGCAGTTCTTC CASSLIVSSYNEQFF
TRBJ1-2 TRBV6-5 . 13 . TGTGCCAGCATTTCCTATACCGTTTATGGCTACACCTTC CASISYTVYGYTF
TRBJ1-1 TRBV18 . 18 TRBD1 TGTGCCAGCTCGCCGTCCGGGACAGGGGGAACTTGGGTCACTGAAGCTTTCTTT CASSPSGTGGTWVTEAFF
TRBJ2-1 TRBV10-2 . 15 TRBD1 TGCGCCAGCAGGGGGGACAGGGGGACCTACAATGAGCAGTTCTTC CASRGDRGTYNEQFF
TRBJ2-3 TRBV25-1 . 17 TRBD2 TGTGCCAGCAGTGGTACTAGCGGGGGGATTTCAATGGATACGCAGTATTTT CASSGTSGGISMDTQYF
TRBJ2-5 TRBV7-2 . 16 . TGTGCCAGCAGCTTAGCGGTTCGCGATTGGCAAGAGACCCAGTACTTC CASSLAVRDWQETQYF
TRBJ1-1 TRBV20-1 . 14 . TGCAGTGCTAGTGGGCTCTTAATTAACACTGAAGCTTTCTTT CSASGLLINTEAFF
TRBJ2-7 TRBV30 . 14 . TGTGCCTGGAGTGTTAGGCAGGTATACAACGAGCAGTACTTC CAWSVRQVYNEQYF
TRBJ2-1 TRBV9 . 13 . TGTGCCAGCAGCGTAGGACAAAACAATGAGCAGTTCTTC CASSVGQNNEQFF
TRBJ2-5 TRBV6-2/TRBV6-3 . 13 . TGTGCCAGCAGTCGACAGTACCAAGAGACCCAGTACTTC CASSRQYQETQYF
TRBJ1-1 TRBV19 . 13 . TGTGCCAGTAGTTTCCCACAGAACACTGAAGCTTTCTTT CASSFPQNTEAFF
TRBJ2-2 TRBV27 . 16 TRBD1 TGTGCCAGCAGCTTTGACAGGGGCCGATCCACCGGGGAGCTGTTTTTT CASSFDRGRSTGELFF
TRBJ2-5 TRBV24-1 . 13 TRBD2 TGTGCCACCAGTGTAGCGGGCGGGGAGACCCAGTACTTC CATSVAGGETQYF
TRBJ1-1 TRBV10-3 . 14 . TGTGCCATCAGTGAACGGGGGTATGACACTGAAGCTTTCTTT CAISERGYDTEAFF
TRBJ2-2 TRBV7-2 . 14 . TGTGCCAGCAGGGACAGCTCGAACACCGGGGAGCTGTTTTTT CASRDSSNTGELFF
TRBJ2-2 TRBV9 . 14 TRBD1 TGTGCCAGCAGCGCAGACAGGGTTACCGGGGAGCTGTTTTTT CASSADRVTGELFF
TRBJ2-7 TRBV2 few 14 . TGTGCCAGCACGTCCTCTTCTCTTACCTACGAGCAGTACTTC CASTSSSLTYEQYF
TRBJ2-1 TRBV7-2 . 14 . TGTGCCAGCAGCCCAGGTCTGGGGGGTAGTGAGCAGTTCTTC CASSPGLGGSEQFF
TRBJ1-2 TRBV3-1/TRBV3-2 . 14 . TGTGCCAGCAGCCGCCAGGGAGGGATGGGGGGCTACACCTTC CASSRQGGMGGYTF
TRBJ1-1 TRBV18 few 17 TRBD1 TGTGCCAGCTCACCACTTCCAGGACAGGGCCTGAACACTGAAGCTTTCTTT CASSPLPGQGLNTEAFF
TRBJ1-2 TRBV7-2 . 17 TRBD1 TGTGCCAGCAGCGCCGGGACAGGGACTGGAGCTAACTATGGCTACACCTTC CASSAGTGTGANYGYTF
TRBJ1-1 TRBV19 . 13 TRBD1 TGTGCCAGTGACCCGACAGGGGCGGCTGAAGCTTTCTTT CASDPTGAAEAFF
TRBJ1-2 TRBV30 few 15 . TGTGCCCAAAGCATTTATTCTCAGGGAGGGGATGGCTACACCTTC CAQSIYSQGGDGYTF
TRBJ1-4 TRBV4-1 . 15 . TGCGCCAGCAGCCAAGCGGTCAGGGTCGAAGAAAAACTGTTTTTT CASSQAVRVEEKLFF
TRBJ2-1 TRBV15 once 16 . TGTGCCACCAGCTTTCCCCCGGGCACAGGCGCCGATGAGCAGTTCTTC CATSFPPGTGADEQFF
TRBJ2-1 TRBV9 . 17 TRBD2 TGTGCCAGCAGCGGTGGCGGGGGGGCTGGATCCTACAATGAGCAGTTCTTC CASSGGGGAGSYNEQFF
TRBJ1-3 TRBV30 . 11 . TGTGCCTGGAGTCCCCGGAGCACCATATATTTT CAWSPRSTIYF
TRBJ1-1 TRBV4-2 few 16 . TGTGCCAGCAGCCAAGCAAGGGACATGAGGAACACTGAAGCTTTCTTT CASSQARDMRNTEAFF
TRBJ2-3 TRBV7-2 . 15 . TGTGCCAGCAGCCCGCGGGCCTCGCCTGCAGATACGCAGTATTTT CASSPRASPADTQYF
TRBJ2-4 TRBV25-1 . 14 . TGTGCCAGCAGTGAATCAGGGAACAAAAACATTCAGTACTTC CASSESGNKNIQYF
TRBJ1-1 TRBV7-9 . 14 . TGTGCCAGCAGCTTAGGGACAGCCAACACTGAAGCTTTCTTT CASSLGTANTEAFF
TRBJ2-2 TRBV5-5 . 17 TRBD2 TGTGCCAGCAGTCCGCTAGCGGGGGGCACGACCACTGGGGAGCTGTTTTTT CASSPLAGGTTTGELFF
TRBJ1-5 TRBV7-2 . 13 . TGTGCCAGCAGCCAGAGTAGCAGTCAGCCCCAGCATTTT CASSQSSSQPQHF
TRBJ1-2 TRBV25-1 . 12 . TGTGCCACCCTAAACAGGGCCGACGGCTACACCTTC CATLNRADGYTF
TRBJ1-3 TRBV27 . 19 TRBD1 TGTGCCAGCAGTTCGCTGAGCTTGACAGGGGACCCCTCTGGAAACACCATATATTTT CASSSLSLTGDPSGNTIYF
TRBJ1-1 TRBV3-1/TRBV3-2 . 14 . TGTGCCAGCAGCCAAGCAGGGGTAGAAACTGAAGCTTTCTTT CASSQAGVETEAFF